This TCR beta chain originates from a study of blood T cells in healthy people across ages (dated by TCRdb to the mid-2010s). For context, the study as a whole: In model experiments, template switching captured roughly one uniquely barcoded TCR beta cDNA molecule for every two T cells. Age-related changes in TCR beta repertoire diversity were measured in the study by deep sequencing normalized with unique cDNA molecular identifiers. The donors were divided into four age groups: young (average around 16 years), middle-aged (roughly 42), aged (about 60) and long-lived (about 90). To avoid experimental bias, donors of different ages were randomly spread across the sequencing lanes. Two additional independent replicas of 1 million unique cDNA reads from the same blood draw were analyzed for two donors (one aged 18 to 30 and one aged 80 or older). Findings and caveats that apply to the study as a whole: Observed TCR beta diversity correlated strongly with the percentage of naive T cells measured by flow cytometry. Total diversity estimates from one million sequenced T cells were considered lower bounds and underestimates. As age increased, observed TCR beta diversity per million T cells dropped in a roughly linear way, and a significant reduction was already evident by age about 40. Because profiling used bulk unsorted PBMCs, naive and antigen-experienced compartments could not be compared conclusively. Because the CMV infection status of the donors was unknown, age-related changes in expanded clonotypes may potentially have been confounded. Compared with the aged group, the long-lived group had more naive CD4+ T cells, fewer expanded clones and increased TCR diversity, a pattern suggesting age selection.

V loses 4 bases of germline sequence and J loses 5 bases, and the interval between the two ends is 12 bases. The germline V gene gives CDR1 as SGHAT and CDR2 as FQNNGV. The CDR3 sequence holds 13 residues, the cysteine and phenylalanine included. Only the CDR3 DNA is retained, 39 bases long and in frame from the first base. The roughly 39 donors, aged about 6 to 100 years, were systemically healthy Caucasian individuals from Russia. Each donor gave around 9.9 milliliters of peripheral blood, collected into EDTA-treated Vacutainer tubes. Ficoll-Paque density-gradient centrifugation was used to isolate PBMCs, with at least 6 million obtained per sample. Total RNA was extracted from PBMCs with Trizol reagent, with at least 5.5 micrograms obtained per sample. Naive CD45RAhigh/CD27high T cell percentages were measured by flow cytometry on a PBMC aliquot from every donor. Library construction relied on 5' RACE. Instrument on record: Illumina HiSeq 2500. A second PCR of roughly 7 to 11 cycles was performed with a sample-barcoded 5' primer and a J-beta primer mix. A template-switch 5' adaptor carrying 12 random nucleotides introduced a unique molecular identifier onto each TCR beta cDNA molecule. Each sample yielded at least 2.5 million CDR3-containing paired-end reads. First-strand cDNA was synthesized from all RNA with the Mint cDNA synthesis kit, primed by a TRBC-specific oligonucleotide. Following uracil-DNA glycosylase treatment, all cDNA underwent a first 18-cycle PCR with the universal primers M1SS and BC2_uni_R. Turning to the authors' computational methods: Each sample was normalized by randomly selecting 1 million high-quality reads, each carrying a distinct molecular identifier. Instead of being binned into consensus sequences, reads that shared molecular identifiers were thrown out. CDR3 identification, clonotype clustering and error correction used MiTCR with a Q25 quality threshold and the strictest error-elimination algorithm. A nonparametric unseen species model using Euler transformation provided a lower-bound estimate of total TCR beta diversity. The raw public reads went through TCRdb reprocessing: fastp at Q25, MiXCR clone calling, in-frame beta chains kept. Rows are unified per CDR3 protein, each entry keeping the most common DNA and genes. TCRdb, not the authors, supplied the V and J calls. Across this sample there are over a million distinct CDR3 sequences, with 40% to 45% seen only once. 15% to 20% of the sample goes to the ten largest clones.

This clonotype was seen only once. Its antigen has not been determined. No much larger clonotype is one base removed from it; base qualities were not supplied. The sequenced sample was blood. Rearrangement joined TRBV11-2 to TRBJ2-7; no D segment can be confidently identified. The sequence was obtained from a woman aged 55 to 70 in good health. CDR3 sequence: CASSSPIFDEQYF. The DNA sequence follows: TGTGCCAGCAGCTCACCCATTTTCGACGAGCAGTACTTC.